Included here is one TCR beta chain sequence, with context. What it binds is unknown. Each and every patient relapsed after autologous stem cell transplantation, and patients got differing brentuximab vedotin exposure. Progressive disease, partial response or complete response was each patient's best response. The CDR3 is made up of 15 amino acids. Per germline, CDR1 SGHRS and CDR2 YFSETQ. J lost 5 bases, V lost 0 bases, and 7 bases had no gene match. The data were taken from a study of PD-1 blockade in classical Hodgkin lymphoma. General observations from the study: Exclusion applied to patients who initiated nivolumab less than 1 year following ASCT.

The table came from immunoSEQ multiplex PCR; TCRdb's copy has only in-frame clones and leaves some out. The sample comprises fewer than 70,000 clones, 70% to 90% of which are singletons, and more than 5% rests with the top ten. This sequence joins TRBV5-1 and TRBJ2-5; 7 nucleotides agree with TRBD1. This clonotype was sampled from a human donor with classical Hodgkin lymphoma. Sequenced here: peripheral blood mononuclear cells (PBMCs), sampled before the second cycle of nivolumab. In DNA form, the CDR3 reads TGCGCCAGCAGCTTGGACGGGACAGAGGGGGAGACCCAGTACTTC. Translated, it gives CASSLDGTEGETQYF.